Listed here are 24 T cell receptor beta chains from one sample, sequenced in a study of tumor-infiltrating lymphocytes in oesophageal squamous cell carcinoma. TCRdb called the PCR reads again in MiXCR, with one record for every CDR3 protein. This repertoire shows under 20,000 distinct CDR3 sequences, around two fifths found once; its top ten account for approximately 6.3%. Sequenced sample: blood. These receptors were obtained from a male donor with esophageal squamous cell carcinoma.

This clonotype came up a few times. The rearrangement joins TRBV20-1 to TRBJ1-2; perhaps TRBD1 as D (6 bases). Germline lookup yields CDR1 DFQATT and CDR2 SNEGSKA (reference sequence). CDR3 length: 13 residues. Trimming removed 6 bases at V and 3 bases at J, with 14 bases between. The CDR3 bases are TGCAGTGCGGTACAGGGAGGTGACTATGGCTACACCTTC. Residues: CSAVQGGDYGYTF.

This clonotype has at least ten counts. The chain has TRBV5-1 and TRBJ1-2; no definite D call. This CDR3 is built from 18 residues. CDR1 is SGHRS and CDR2 is YFSETQ in the germline V gene. The ends were cut back, 2 bases at V and 4 bases at J, with 24 bases in the middle. Here the CDR3 reads CASSFGTPQQGPVYGYTF. For the CDR3, the DNA is TGCGCCAGCAGCTTCGGTACCCCCCAGCAAGGACCGGTCTATGGCTACACCTTC.

The CDR3 reads CASSLAAGRETQYF. CDR3 coding DNA: TGTGCCAGCAGCTTAGCGGCGGGTCGAGAGACCCAGTACTTC. V and J are TRBV7-2 and TRBJ2-3, with TRBD2 as a possible D gene (5 bases). With the DNA end fitting TRBJ2-5 better, the J assignment may be wrong. This CDR3 has 14 amino acids. Looked up from germline, CDR1 is SGHTA and CDR2 is FQGNSA.

Of note for this clonotype: This clone may be a read error of a much larger clone one base away. V usage is TRBV18 and J usage is TRBJ2-5; weak D call: TRBD2 (5 bases). The V end lost 2 bases, the J end lost 11 bases, and 15 bases lay between the germline ends. This CDR3 region has 13 residues. Germline V gives CDR1 KGHSH, CDR2 LQKENI. CDR3 nucleotides: TGTGCCAGCTCACCAGGACTCCGTGGTGAGCAGTACTTC. This gives the protein CASSPGLRGEQYF.

For this clonotype: No conserved phenylalanine or tryptophan ends this CDR3, so it is likely a read error. Because the CDR3's place on the DNA is in doubt, the DNA is left out and the CDR3 is given as listed by TCRdb. CDR3 amino acids: CASSRPSGGYTFGS. The chain links TRBV12-3 or TRBV12-4 to TRBJ2-3. The CDR3 is 14 amino acids long, termini counted.

This clonotype is deemed medium-sized. The chain carries TRBV12-3 or TRBV12-4 and TRBJ2-2, with 8 bases identical to TRBD2. The J segment lost 0 bases and the V segment lost 3 bases, leaving 0 bases of the junction unmatched. There are 15 residues in the CDR3. CDR3 sequence (DNA): TGTGCCAGCAGTTTGCGGGGGGCGAACACCGGGGAGCTGTTTTTT. It codes for CASSLRGANTGELFF.

This clonotype has more than one count but fewer than ten. The chain combines TRBV7-2 with TRBJ2-7, with D unclear. Trimming removed 2 bases at V and 0 bases at J, with 11 bases between. The CDR3 loop spans 15 amino acids. Germline V gene sequence: CDR1 SGHTA, CDR2 FQGNSA. In DNA form, the CDR3 reads TGTGCCAGCAGCTTAACAACAAAACCCTCCTACGAGCAGTACTTC. This sequence encodes CASSLTTKPSYEQYF.

As for this clonotype: It is likely a read error, because the conserved phenylalanine at the end of the CDR3 is missing. The DNA is left out, because the CDR3 cannot be placed on it with certainty; the CDR3 is given as TCRdb lists it. This chain uses TRBV12-3 or TRBV12-4 with TRBJ2-6; the table names TRBD1, a call not compared with the DNA. The CDR3 spans 17 residues, counting both ends. The CDR3 loop is CASKKPGQGSHEQYFGA.

This clonotype is deemed medium-sized (0.01 to 0.1%). V gene TRBV10-1 combines with J gene TRBJ2-1; 8 nucleotides match TRBD1. V shed 4 bases, J shed 4 bases, and the junction held 0 bases outside the gene matches. The CDR3 consists of 13 residues. In germline, CDR1 is WNHNN, CDR2 SYGVQD (reference sequence). For the CDR3, the DNA is TGCGCCAGCAGTGGGGACAGGTACAATGAGCAGTTCTTC. Protein product: CASSGDRYNEQFF.

The chain links TRBV6-2 or TRBV6-3 to TRBJ2-3; D gene unclear. The J call is doubtful: the DNA matches TRBJ2-5 better. CDR3 size: 12 residues. CDR1 MNHEY and CDR2 SVGEGT come from the germline V gene. CDR3 loop: CASSYPGETQYF. CDR3 DNA sequence: TGTGCCAGCAGTTACCCGGGTGAGACCCAGTACTTC.

This clonotype qualifies as medium-sized. The chain carries TRBV12-3 or TRBV12-4 and TRBJ2-6; D is unclear. Trimming stripped 2 bases from V and 0 bases from J, with 2 bases between. This CDR3 spans 14 amino acids. CDR3 in amino acids: CASSLSSGANVLTF. CDR3 nucleotide sequence: TGTGCCAGCAGTTTAAGCTCTGGGGCCAACGTCCTGACTTTC.

This clonotype was counted between two and nine times. The final CDR3 position lacks the conserved phenylalanine or tryptophan, pointing to a likely read error. It is unclear where the CDR3 begins or ends on the DNA, so no DNA is shown, and the CDR3 is as TCRdb lists it. CDR3 region: CASSRRNLA. The genes are TRBV7-2 and TRBJ2-6; TRBD2 reflects the table's D call only, with no check against the DNA. A total of 9 residues make up the CDR3, ends included. From germline, CDR1 is SGHTA and CDR2 FQGNSA.

This clonotype has ten or more counts. This chain joins TRBV19 and TRBJ2-3; D could derive from TRBD1 or TRBD2 (5 bases each). Trimming took off 5 bases at V and 3 bases at J, with 12 bases between the two ends. CDR1 is LNHDA, CDR2 SQIVND, per germline (reference sequence). The CDR3 totals 14 residues. The CDR3: CASSPPGATDTQYF. The CDR3 DNA reads as TGTGCCAGTAGTCCGCCCGGGGCAACAGATACGCAGTATTTT. Full variable domain (outside the CDR3, taken from reference TRBV19 and TRBJ2-3): DGGITQSPKYLFRKEGQNVTLSCEQNLNHDAMYWYRQDPGQGLRLIYYSQIVNDFQKGDIAEGYSVSREKKESFPLTVTSAQKNPTAFYLCASSPPGATDTQYFGPGTRLTVL.

At least ten counts were recorded for this clonotype. The chain is built from TRBV10-3 and TRBJ2-4, with TRBD2 matching over 11 bases. Per germline, CDR1 ENHRY and CDR2 SYGVKD. Losses at the gene ends were 4 bases for V and 13 bases for J; bases not matched to a gene: 9. This CDR3 is built from 14 residues. The CDR3 DNA sequence: TGTGCCATCAGTGGGGGGACTAGCGGCGTAAACCAGTACTTC. It is translated as CAISGGTSGVNQYF.

The table lists this clonotype with a few counts. As the CDR3 is not closed by the conserved phenylalanine or tryptophan, this likely results from a read error. Because the CDR3's place on the DNA is in doubt, the DNA is left out and the CDR3 is given as listed by TCRdb. The V gene is TRBV7-2, the J gene TRBJ2-1; the table's D call, TRBD1, was not checked against the DNA. Germline values: CDR1 SGHTA, CDR2 FQGNSA. The CDR3 length is 16 residues, termini included. The CDR3 protein is CASSYGTGVSPLHFGN.

By share, this clonotype counts as medium-sized. This chain connects TRBV7-8 to TRBJ1-1, with D uncertain. V was pared by 3 bases and J by 8 bases, with 16 bases between. The CDR3 contains 14 residues. Germline assignment: CDR1 SGHVS and CDR2 FQNEAQ. CDR3 coding DNA: TGTGCCAGCAGCTTTATGGCAGGCCCAAAAGAAGCTTTCTTT. Protein sequence: CASSFMAGPKEAFF.

This clonotype turned up a few times. The genes are TRBV6-6 and TRBJ2-1, with unresolved D. Germline V gives CDR1 MNHNY, CDR2 SVGAGI (reference sequence). V lost 2 bases to trimming and J lost 7 bases, with 15 bases between them. The CDR3 loop spans 15 amino acids. CDR3 amino acids: CASSYDQYSRNEQFF. The CDR3 coding sequence is TGTGCCAGCAGTTACGACCAGTATAGCAGAAATGAGCAGTTCTTC.

The CDR3 DNA sequence: TGTGCCAGCAGTGAAACCCTCGGGTCCTATGGCTACACCTTC. Its protein product is CASSETLGSYGYTF. The J gene is TRBJ1-2, the V gene TRBV25-1; D call uncertain. Per germline, CDR1 MGHDK and CDR2 SYGVNS. Trimming removed 2 bases at V and 4 bases at J, with 11 bases between. The CDR3 contains 14 residues.

This clonotype was detected ten times or more. This chain joins TRBV12-3 or TRBV12-4 and TRBJ1-6; D might be TRBD1 (6 bases). The V end was cut by 5 bases, the J end by 10 bases, with 15 bases between. The CDR3 totals 14 residues. CDR3 residues: CASSLSGGRSPLHF. CDR3 bases: TGTGCCAGCAGTCTCTCCGGGGGGCGATCACCCCTCCACTTT.

DNA for the CDR3: TGTGCCAGCAGCCCCGGGACAGGCTTCGAAAAACTGTTTTTT. Its translation is CASSPGTGFEKLFF. The V gene is TRBV9, the J gene TRBJ1-4, with 8 nucleotides matching TRBD1. With V trimmed by 4 bases and J by 8 bases, 7 bases remained unmatched. The CDR3 loop spans 14 amino acids. Germline V gives CDR1 SGDLS, CDR2 YYNGEE.

The rearrangement joins TRBV7-6 to TRBJ2-5, with 8 nucleotides matching TRBD1. V gave up 5 bases and J gave up 5 bases; unmatched junction bases: 7. This CDR3 is 14 amino acids long. The germline gives CDR1 SGHVS, CDR2 FNYEAQ. The CDR3 loop reads CASSTPGGVETQYF. The DNA for the CDR3 is TGTGCCAGCAGCACTCCAGGGGGCGTGGAGACCCAGTACTTC.

J is TRBJ2-4 and V is TRBV7-2; 11 nucleotides agree with TRBD2. The J call may not be correct, given that the DNA end is closer to TRBJ2-1. CDR1 and CDR2 from the germline V gene are SGHTA and FQGNSA. The CDR3 is 15 residues long. The CDR3 sequence is CASSYTSGSVYEQFF. The DNA of the CDR3 is TGTGCCAGCAGCTACACTAGCGGGAGTGTCTATGAGCAGTTCTTC.

This chain uses TRBV7-6 with TRBJ2-1; 9 nucleotides agree with TRBD2. The J call is doubtful: the DNA matches TRBJ2-7 better. CDR1 is SGHVS, CDR2 FNYEAQ, per germline. The CDR3 sequence is 15 residues long. This CDR3 is CASSLGAGGPYEQYF. The CDR3 coding sequence is TGTGCCAGCAGCCTAGGGGCGGGAGGGCCCTACGAGCAGTACTTC.

CDR3: CASSEYVGLTEAFF. The CDR3 nucleotides are TGTGCCAGCAGTGAATACGTAGGGCTGACTGAAGCTTTCTTT. The genes are TRBV25-1 and TRBJ1-1; D is ambiguous. The CDR3 covers 14 residues. Germline lookup yields CDR1 MGHDK and CDR2 SYGVNS. V lost 0 bases and J 5 bases, leaving 10 bases between the germline ends.